This section outlines one T cell receptor beta chain sequence together with its context. These data originate in a study of T-cell reconstitution after alpha-beta-depleted transplantation in children. Library preparation (for TCRbeta) was performed with unique molecular identifiers. TCRdb re-called the PCR reads with MiXCR, one entry per CDR3 protein. The profile covers 200,000 to 300,000 distinct CDR3 sequences, with 9.5% to 15% appearing a single time and roughly 2.8% taken by the ten largest. The CDR3 spans 14 residues. The V gene end was trimmed by 4 bases and the J gene end by 7 bases; junction bases not matched to a gene: 5. The germline gives CDR1 LGHDT, CDR2 YNNKEL (reference sequence).

The chain joins TRBV3-1 to TRBJ1-4, with TRBD1 identical over 8 bases. The sample in question was PBMCs from the stem cell graft donor, obtained from the stem cell graft. The clonotype comes from a human donor who donated a stem cell graft to a child with acute lymphoblastic leukemia. Here the CDR3 DNA reads TGTGCCAGCAGCCTCACAGGGGGGGTTGAAAAACTGTTTTTT. This gives the protein CASSLTGGVEKLFF.